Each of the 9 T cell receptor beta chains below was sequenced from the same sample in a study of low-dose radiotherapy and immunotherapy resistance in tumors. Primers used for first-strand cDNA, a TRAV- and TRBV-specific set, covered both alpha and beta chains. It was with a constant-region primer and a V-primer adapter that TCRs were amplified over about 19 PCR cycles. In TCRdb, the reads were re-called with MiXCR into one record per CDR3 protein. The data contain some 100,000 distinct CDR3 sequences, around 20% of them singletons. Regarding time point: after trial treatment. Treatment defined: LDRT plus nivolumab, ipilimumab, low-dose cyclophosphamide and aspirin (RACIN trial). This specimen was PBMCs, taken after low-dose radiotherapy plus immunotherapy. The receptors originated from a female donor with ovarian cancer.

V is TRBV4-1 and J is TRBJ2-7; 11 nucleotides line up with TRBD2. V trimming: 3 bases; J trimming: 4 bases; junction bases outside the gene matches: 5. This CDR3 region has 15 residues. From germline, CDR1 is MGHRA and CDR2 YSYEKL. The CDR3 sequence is CASSHQGLAAYEQYF. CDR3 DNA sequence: TGCGCCAGCAGCCACCAGGGACTAGCGGCTTACGAGCAGTACTTC.

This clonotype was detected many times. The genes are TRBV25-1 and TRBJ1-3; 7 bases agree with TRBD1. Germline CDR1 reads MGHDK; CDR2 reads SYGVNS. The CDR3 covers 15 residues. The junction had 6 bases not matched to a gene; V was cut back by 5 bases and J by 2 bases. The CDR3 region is CASSSLQGTGNTIYF. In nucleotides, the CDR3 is TGTGCCAGCAGTTCCTTACAGGGGACTGGAAACACCATATATTTT. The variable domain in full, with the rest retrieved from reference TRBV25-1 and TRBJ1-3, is EADIYQTPRYLVIGTGKKITLECSQTMGHDKMYWYQQDPGMELHLIHYSYGVNSTEKGDLSSESTVSRIRTEHFPLTLESARPSHTSQYLCASSSLQGTGNTIYFGEGSWLTVV.

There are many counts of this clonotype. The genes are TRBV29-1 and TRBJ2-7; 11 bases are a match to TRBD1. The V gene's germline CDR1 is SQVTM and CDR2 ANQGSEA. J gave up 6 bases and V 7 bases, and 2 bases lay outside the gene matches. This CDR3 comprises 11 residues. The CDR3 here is CSAGTGGEQYF. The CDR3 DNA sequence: TGCAGCGCCGGGACAGGGGGCGAGCAGTACTTC.

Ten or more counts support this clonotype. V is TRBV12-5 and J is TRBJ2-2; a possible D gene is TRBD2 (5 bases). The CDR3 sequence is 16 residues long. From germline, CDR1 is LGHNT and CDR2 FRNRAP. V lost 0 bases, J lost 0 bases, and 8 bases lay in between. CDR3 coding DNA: TGTGCTAGTGGTTTGGTACTAGGAGCGAACACCGGGGAGCTGTTTTTT. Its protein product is CASGLVLGANTGELFF.

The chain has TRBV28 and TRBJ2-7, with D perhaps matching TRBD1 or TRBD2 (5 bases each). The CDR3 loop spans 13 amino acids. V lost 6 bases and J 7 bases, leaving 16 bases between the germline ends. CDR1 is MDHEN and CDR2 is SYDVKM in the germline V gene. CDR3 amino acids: CASSLLGAGEQYF. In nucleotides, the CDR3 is TGTGCCAGCAGCCTGCTGGGAGCAGGGGAGCAGTACTTC.

CDR3 protein: CSASLSQFATDTQYF. The CDR3 nucleotides read TGCAGTGCTAGCCTTTCACAATTTGCCACAGATACGCAGTATTTT. The rearrangement joins TRBV20-1 to TRBJ2-3; no reliable D call. In germline, CDR1 is DFQATT, CDR2 SNEGSKA (reference sequence). Trimming removed 3 bases from V and 2 bases from J, with 15 bases in between. CDR3 length: 15 amino acids.

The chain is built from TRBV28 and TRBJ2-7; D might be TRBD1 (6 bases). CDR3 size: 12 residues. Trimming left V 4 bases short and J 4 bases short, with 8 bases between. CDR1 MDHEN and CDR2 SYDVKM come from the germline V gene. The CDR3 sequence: CASSSGQYEQYF. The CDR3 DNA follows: TGTGCCAGCAGTTCTGGACAGTACGAGCAGTACTTC. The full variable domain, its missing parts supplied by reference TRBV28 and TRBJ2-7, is DVKVTQSSRYLVKRTGEKVFLECVQDMDHENMFWYRQDPGLGLRLIYFSYDVKMKEKGDIPEGYSVSREKKERFSLILESASTNQTSMYLCASSSGQYEQYFGPGTRLTVT.

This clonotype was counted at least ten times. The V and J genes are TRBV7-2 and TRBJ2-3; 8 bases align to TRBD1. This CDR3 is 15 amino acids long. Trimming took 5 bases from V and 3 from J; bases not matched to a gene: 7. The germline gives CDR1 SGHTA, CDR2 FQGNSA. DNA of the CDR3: TGTGCCAGCAGCCCAGGACAGGGCCGGACAGATACGCAGTATTTT. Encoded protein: CASSPGQGRTDTQYF.

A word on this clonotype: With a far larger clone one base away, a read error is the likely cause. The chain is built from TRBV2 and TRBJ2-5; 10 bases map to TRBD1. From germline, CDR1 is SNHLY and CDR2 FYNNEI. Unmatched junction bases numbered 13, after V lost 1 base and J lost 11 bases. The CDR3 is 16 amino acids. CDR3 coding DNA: TGTGCCAGCAGTGAAGAGCGACAGGGGGCAGGGAATGAGCAGTACTTC. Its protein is CASSEERQGAGNEQYF.